These 30 T cell receptor beta chains came from one sample sequenced in a study of shared clonotypes between healthy human individuals. Only in-frame clones appear in the TCRdb table, and some are missing; sequencing was by immunoSEQ multiplex PCR. This sample has roughly 500,000 clones; roughly 80% occur once, and the top ten carry over 10%. The sequencing input was PBMCs. These receptors were obtained from a woman between 40 and 55 years old in good health. Some clones in this sample may be carry-over from other donors' samples.

J is TRBJ1-5 and V is TRBV19; 7 bases are a match to TRBD1. V gave up 0 bases and J gave up 6 bases; unmatched junction bases: 5. The germline V gene has CDR1 LNHDA and CDR2 SQIVND (reference sequence). The CDR3 runs 15 residues. In nucleotides, the CDR3 is TGTGCCAGTAGTATAGACAGGGGGGTGGGTCAGCCCCAGCATTTT. Protein sequence: CASSIDRGVGQPQHF.

The gene calls are TRBV2 and TRBJ1-2; D uncertain. The CDR3 is 13 residues long. Germline CDR1 SNHLY, CDR2 FYNNEI. Trimming left V 4 bases short and J 6 bases short, with 12 bases between. The CDR3 DNA reads TGTGCCAGCAGTGGGGCTAGGCGTCATGGCTACACCTTC. Translation: CASSGARRHGYTF.

About this clone: Distinct nucleotide sequences in the sample also encode this CDR3. The chain combines TRBV2 with TRBJ2-7; 9 nucleotides align to TRBD2. Germline lookup yields CDR1 SNHLY and CDR2 FYNNEI. The CDR3 runs 16 residues. The V gene end was trimmed by 7 bases and the J gene end by 5 bases; junction bases not matched to a gene: 15. CDR3 sequence (DNA): TGTGCCAGCAATCTAGCGGGGCCCGCGGGTGTCAACGAGCAGTACTTC. Its translation: CASNLAGPAGVNEQYF.

The V gene is TRBV28, the J gene TRBJ2-6; TRBD2 might be the D (5 bases). The CDR3 runs to 17 residues. Germline lookup yields CDR1 MDHEN and CDR2 SYDVKM. The ends were cut back, 5 bases at V and 3 bases at J, with 17 bases in the middle. The CDR3 region is CASSHAPGLLGANVLTF. The CDR3 region has the DNA TGTGCCAGCAGTCACGCCCCGGGGTTACTTGGGGCCAACGTCCTGACTTTC.

This rearrangement joins TRBV5-1 to TRBJ2-6; the match to TRBD2 covers 13 bases. Trimming removed 4 bases from V and 1 base from J; junction bases left unmatched: 5. This CDR3 is 18 amino acids long. Germline lookup yields CDR1 SGHRS and CDR2 YFSETQ. The chain's CDR3 is CASSARGLAGSGANVLTF. Written as DNA, the CDR3 is TGCGCCAGCAGCGCCCGGGGACTAGCGGGATCTGGGGCCAACGTCCTGACTTTC.

V usage is TRBV7-2 and J usage is TRBJ1-1; perhaps TRBD1 as D (5 bases). There are 14 residues in the CDR3. Germline CDR1 SGHTA, CDR2 FQGNSA. V lost 5 bases and J lost 5, with 15 bases in between. The CDR3 nucleotides are TGTGCCAGCAGCCCTCGAGGGGCTTGGACTGAAGCTTTCTTT. It is translated as CASSPRGAWTEAFF.

This sequence joins TRBV4-1 and TRBJ2-1; no firm D call. Per germline, CDR1 MGHRA and CDR2 YSYEKL. V lost 0 bases to trimming and J lost 3 bases, with 12 bases between them. There are 16 residues in the CDR3. The DNA for the CDR3 is TGCGCCAGCAGCCAAGAATGGAGCGTTGACTACAATGAGCAGTTCTTC. Its translation: CASSQEWSVDYNEQFF.

Only a few counts were recorded for this clone. V and J are TRBV30 and TRBJ2-7, with 7 nucleotides matching TRBD1. CDR1 is GTSNPN and CDR2 is SVGIG in the germline V gene (reference sequence). The V and J ends lost 5 bases and 5 bases, in that order; junction bases with no gene match: 9. There are 13 residues in the CDR3. The CDR3 coding sequence is TGTGCCTGGGGAGACAGGGTATTCGACGAGCAGTACTTC. Translated, it gives CAWGDRVFDEQYF.

This clone was recorded many times. The chain uses TRBV28 and TRBJ1-4; no definite D call. The length of the CDR3 is 19 residues. The V end lost 4 bases, the J end lost 2 bases, and 23 bases lay between the germline ends. The germline V gene encodes CDR1 MDHEN and CDR2 SYDVKM. CDR3 nucleotides: TGTGCCAGCAGTTCCGAGGAATTTATGACATGGAGCACTAATGAAAAACTGTTTTTT. Residues: CASSSEEFMTWSTNEKLFF.

This clone has only one observation. The chain has TRBV5-6 and TRBJ2-7; 7 bases are shared with TRBD1. CDR3 length: 13 residues. The V segment lost 4 bases and the J segment 2 bases; nucleotides outside the gene matches: 3. Germline V gene lookup returns CDR1 SGHDT and CDR2 YYEEEE. The CDR3: CASSPGTAYEQYF. The CDR3 nucleotides are TGTGCCAGCAGCCCGGGGACAGCCTACGAGCAGTACTTC.

The chain couples TRBV19 to TRBJ1-1; a possible D gene is TRBD1 (6 bases). CDR3 size: 13 residues. The germline V gene has CDR1 LNHDA and CDR2 SQIVND (reference sequence). Trimming cost V 4 bases and J 11 bases, with 17 bases left between them. CDR3 sequence reads: CASSNRDNFMAFF. The CDR3 DNA reads TGTGCCAGTAGTAACCGGGACAATTTTATGGCTTTCTTT.

This clone has a single count. V is TRBV28 and J is TRBJ2-5; D ambiguous. Looked up from germline, CDR1 is MDHEN and CDR2 is SYDVKM. V dropped 10 bases and J dropped 5 bases, with 17 bases sitting between them. This CDR3 has 13 amino acids. The CDR3 DNA reads as TGTGCCACCATTTCGGAGATACGGGAGACCCAGTACTTC. This encodes CATISEIRETQYF.

J is TRBJ2-7 and V is TRBV19; 9 positions agree with TRBD2. V dropped 6 bases and J dropped 2; count of bases not matched to a gene: 14. Germline V gene data show CDR1 as LNHDA and CDR2 as SQIVND (reference sequence). This CDR3 contains 17 residues. The CDR3 bases are TGTGCCAGTAGCCCGCTCCATTTAGCTAGCGGGGCCTACGAGCAGTACTTC. Protein product: CASSPLHLASGAYEQYF. The full variable domain, in which reference TRBV19 and TRBJ2-7 provide the parts outside the CDR3, is DGGITQSPKYLFRKEGQNVTLSCEQNLNHDAMYWYRQDPGQGLRLIYYSQIVNDFQKGDIAEGYSVSREKKESFPLTVTSAQKNPTAFYLCASSPLHLASGAYEQYFGPGTRLTVT.

This sequence joins TRBV11-2 and TRBJ1-1; D call uncertain. The CDR3 sequence is 15 residues long. The V and J ends lost 8 bases and 1 base respectively, with 17 bases between them. The germline V gene encodes CDR1 SGHAT and CDR2 FQNNGV. CDR3 bases: TGTGCCAGCCTCAGCCTTCGTGGCAAGAACACTGAAGCTTTCTTT. Translation gives CASLSLRGKNTEAFF.

This chain connects TRBV28 to TRBJ1-5; TRBD1 aligns across 7 bases. After removal of 5 bases from V and 15 bases from J, the junction contained 10 bases not matched to a gene. Per germline, CDR1 MDHEN and CDR2 SYDVKM. This CDR3 has 12 residues. The CDR3 spells CASSTPGQQGHF. Written as DNA, the CDR3 is TGTGCCAGCAGTACACCGGGACAGCAGGGGCATTTT. The full variable domain, rest sourced from reference TRBV28 and TRBJ1-5, is DVKVTQSSRYLVKRTGEKVFLECVQDMDHENMFWYRQDPGLGLRLIYFSYDVKMKEKGDIPEGYSVSREKKERFSLILESASTNQTSMYLCASSTPGQQGHFGDGTRLSIL.

The rearrangement links TRBV6-5 to TRBJ1-3; possibly TRBD1 for D (5 bases). The V gene's germline CDR1 is MNHEY and CDR2 SVGAGI. The length of the CDR3 is 15 residues. The ends were cut back, 7 bases at V and 0 bases at J, with 13 bases in the middle. The CDR3 nucleotides are TGTGCCAGCAAGCGGGCAGGGAACTCTGGAAACACCATATATTTT. It encodes CASKRAGNSGNTIYF.

This chain links TRBV10-3 with TRBJ2-5; TRBD2 might be the D (6 bases). This CDR3 comprises 12 residues. The germline gives CDR1 ENHRY, CDR2 SYGVKD. Trimming pared 8 bases from V and 3 bases from J, leaving 10 bases between. CDR3 in DNA: TGTGCCATCTCGTCTAGCGAAGAGACCCAGTACTTC. Its translation: CAISSSEETQYF.

This sequence joins TRBV5-4 and TRBJ2-2, with D hard to call. The CDR3 is made up of 15 amino acids. Trimming cost V 0 bases and J 4 bases, with 10 bases left between them. Germline loops: CDR1 SGHNT, CDR2 YYREEE (reference sequence). This chain's CDR3 is CASSLGPTGTGELFF. CDR3 DNA: TGTGCCAGCAGCTTGGGCCCGACGGGCACCGGGGAGCTGTTTTTT.

The rearrangement uses TRBV5-1 and TRBJ2-1; 13 bases are shared with TRBD2. This CDR3 has 15 residues. Germline-derived CDR1 and CDR2 are SGHRS and YFSETQ. V lost 5 bases and J lost 5; bases outside the gene matches: 4. The CDR3 DNA follows: TGCGCCAGCAGGACCGGGACTAGCGGGAACAATGAGCAGTTCTTC. Amino acid sequence: CASRTGTSGNNEQFF.

The rearrangement uses TRBV4-2 and TRBJ1-5, with 10 bases that match TRBD1. Germline CDR1 LGHNA, CDR2 YNFKEQ. The CDR3 consists of 15 residues. The V and J ends lost 3 bases and 2 bases, in that order; junction bases with no gene match: 1. The CDR3 sequence is CASSQGTGGNQPQHF. The CDR3 bases are TGTGCCAGCAGCCAGGGGACAGGGGGCAATCAGCCCCAGCATTTT.

This clone turned up a few times. The V call is TRBV9, the J call TRBJ1-4, with D possibly TRBD1 on 6 matching bases. The V gene's germline CDR1 is SGDLS and CDR2 YYNGEE. V was pared by 0 bases and J by 5 bases, with 11 bases between. The CDR3 totals 15 residues. The CDR3, as DNA: TGTGCCAGCAGCGTAGGGGGGCGAGGGAATGAAAAACTGTTTTTT. This encodes CASSVGGRGNEKLFF.

The chain recombines TRBV2 with TRBJ2-7; no clear D gene. The CDR3 runs to 13 residues. Trimming stripped 4 bases from V and 6 bases from J, with 13 bases between. In germline, CDR1 is SNHLY, CDR2 FYNNEI. The CDR3 DNA reads TGTGCCAGCAGTGGTGGGAAGTATTCCGAGCAGTACTTC. Its translation: CASSGGKYSEQYF.

This clone was detected a few times. J is TRBJ2-7 and V is TRBV5-1, with 10 bases lining up with TRBD1. Germline CDR1 reads SGHRS; CDR2 reads YFSETQ. This CDR3 spans 14 amino acids. V lost 4 bases to trimming and J lost 6 bases; unmatched junction nucleotides: 7. DNA for the CDR3: TGCGCCAGCAGCCCGGGGACAGGGGACGGCGAGCAGTACTTC. This codes for CASSPGTGDGEQYF.

The genes are TRBV5-5 and TRBJ2-7; 9 bases match TRBD1. CDR3 length: 14 residues. Per the germline V gene, CDR1 is SGHKS and CDR2 is YYEKEE (reference sequence). V lost 4 bases and J lost 5; bases outside the gene matches: 7. The CDR3 loop is CASSPGTGRHEQYF. DNA for the CDR3: TGTGCCAGCAGCCCTGGGACAGGGAGGCACGAGCAGTACTTC.

The J gene is TRBJ1-1, the V gene TRBV28; tentative D call: TRBD1 (5 bases). V gave up 6 bases and J gave up 4 bases, with 15 bases separating them. Germline lookup yields CDR1 MDHEN and CDR2 SYDVKM. The CDR3 spans 14 residues. The CDR3 here is CASSPPGGTTEAFF. The CDR3 DNA is TGTGCCAGCAGCCCCCCGGGGGGAACCACTGAAGCTTTCTTT.

This sequence joins TRBV28 and TRBJ1-4; TRBD1 agrees at 7 bases. The CDR3 has 15 amino acids. Losses at the gene ends were 3 bases for V and 8 bases for J; bases not matched to a gene: 9. Germline assignment: CDR1 MDHEN and CDR2 SYDVKM. The CDR3 bases are TGTGCCAGCAGTTTTGTCGACAGGGTGGAAGAAAAACTGTTTTTT. Its translation is CASSFVDRVEEKLFF.

The chain couples TRBV2 to TRBJ2-1; 9 bases are a match to TRBD2. Per the germline V gene, CDR1 is SNHLY and CDR2 is FYNNEI. The CDR3 has 15 residues. The J segment lost 4 bases and the V segment lost 3 bases, leaving 4 bases of the junction unmatched. DNA of the CDR3: TGTGCCAGCAGTGATCGGCTAGCGGGGTACAATGAGCAGTTCTTC. It codes for CASSDRLAGYNEQFF.

The genes are TRBV28 and TRBJ2-7; TRBD1 or TRBD2 may be the D gene (6 bases each). This CDR3 region has 15 residues. Per germline, CDR1 MDHEN and CDR2 SYDVKM. V lost 5 bases and J lost 6, with 20 bases in between. In DNA form, the CDR3 reads TGTGCCAGCAGTCCGGTGGGGGGCGGAATAGGCGAGCAGTACTTC. It codes for CASSPVGGGIGEQYF.

V and J are TRBV30 and TRBJ1-2; 7 nucleotides match TRBD1. CDR1 and CDR2 (germline): GTSNPN, SVGIG (reference sequence). J lost 0 bases, V lost 4 bases, and 5 bases had no gene match. This CDR3 is built from 14 residues. In DNA, the CDR3 is TGTGCCTGGAATAGACAGGGCCCTAACTATGGCTACACCTTC. Translating gives CAWNRQGPNYGYTF.

The gene calls are TRBV5-5 and TRBJ2-7; D possibly matches TRBD1 or TRBD2 (5 bases each). Germline V gives CDR1 SGHKS, CDR2 YYEKEE (reference sequence). Trimming removed 4 bases from V and 4 bases from J, with 12 bases in between. The CDR3 runs to 13 residues. The CDR3 DNA reads as TGTGCCAGCAGCCGGGACGGGATTTACGAGCAGTACTTC. It encodes CASSRDGIYEQYF.